The 5 T cell receptor beta chains reported below all come from one sample, sequenced in a study of T cell changes during pregnancy in multiple sclerosis. Assay used: immunoSEQ multiplex PCR; TCRdb lists only in-frame clones, some missing. Found here are some 30,000 clones, 90% of them singletons; the top ten hold around 4.5%. Sample: CD8+ T cells from peripheral blood mononuclear cells, taken in the second trimester of pregnancy. These receptors were collected from a female donor with multiple sclerosis, enrolled in a pregnancy study.

The chain has TRBV6-1 and TRBJ2-1; perhaps TRBD1 as D (6 bases). The CDR3 length is 15 residues. Per the germline V gene, CDR1 is MNHNS and CDR2 is SASEGT. Trimming shortened V by 7 bases and J by 7 bases, and 20 bases separated the two germline ends. For the CDR3, the DNA is TGTGCCAGCACTCCGTCACTCCCTGGGACAAATGAGCAGTTCTTC. Amino acids: CASTPSLPGTNEQFF.

The chain joins TRBV10-3 to TRBJ2-1; no clear D gene. The V and J ends lost 5 bases and 0 bases respectively, with 17 bases between them. The CDR3 spans 17 residues. CDR1 ENHRY and CDR2 SYGVKD come from the germline V gene. In DNA form, the CDR3 reads TGTGCCATCAGTACCTCGTCGGTGATGAGCTCCTACAATGAGCAGTTCTTC. Its protein product is CAISTSSVMSSYNEQFF.

The V gene is TRBV23-1, the J gene TRBJ2-7, with D possibly being TRBD2 (5 bases). TRBV23-1 counts as an open reading frame of uncertain function. The V and J ends lost 11 bases and 2 bases respectively, with 16 bases between them. The CDR3 length is 13 residues. Written as DNA, the CDR3 is TGCGCCGGACGAGAGGGATTAACCTACGAGCAGTACTTC. This codes for CAGREGLTYEQYF.

The chain employs TRBV27 and TRBJ2-7; 9 nucleotides agree with TRBD1. The germline V gene has CDR1 MNHEY and CDR2 SMNVEV (reference sequence). The CDR3 runs to 15 residues. J gave up 5 bases and V 1 base, and 6 bases lay outside the gene matches. CDR3 DNA: TGTGCCAGCAGTTTATTGGGGACAGGGCGGGACGAGCAGTACTTC. Protein: CASSLLGTGRDEQYF.

The chain has TRBV2 and TRBJ1-1; TRBD1 matches at 10 bases. The germline CDR1 and CDR2 sequences are SNHLY and FYNNEI. The CDR3 contains 16 residues. J was trimmed by 3 bases and V by 1 base; bases with no gene match: 5. The CDR3 reads CASSEERDRGDTEAFF. The DNA for the CDR3 is TGTGCCAGCAGTGAAGAACGGGACAGGGGCGACACTGAAGCTTTCTTT.